The 20 T cell receptor beta chains below were found in one sample sequenced in a study of CD4 T cells in relation to SARS-CoV-2 and coronaviruses (dated by TCRdb to the early 2020s). These receptors' antigens are unknown. The library relied on the immunoSEQ multiplex PCR assay. The immuneACCESS repertoire file appears here via TCRdb, limited to in-frame rearrangements. These files lack a portion of the clones; in checked studies, under half of the deficit traces to unresolved V genes, and the cause of the others is not known. This sample is represented by about 29,000 clones; about three quarters of them were singletons. The ten largest clonotypes hold more than 20% of the sample. CD4+ T cells from unexposed donors were collected before the COVID-19 pandemic (2011-2018). Following 10 days of culture, the EasySep CD4+ T cell isolation kit was used to isolate CD4+ T cells. The specimen was CD4+ T cells from PBMCs, cultured in vitro. These receptors were taken from a human donor in good health.

V usage is TRBV14 and J usage is TRBJ1-6; the D is unclear. Trimming pared 1 base from V and 1 base from J, leaving 5 bases between. The CDR3 spans 15 residues. From germline, CDR1 is SGHDN and CDR2 FVKESK. The CDR3 here is CASSQGLSYNSPLHF. The DNA of the CDR3 is TGTGCCAGCAGCCAAGGGTTATCCTATAATTCACCCCTCCACTTT.

This sequence joins TRBV11-3 and TRBJ2-5; 7 bases are shared with TRBD1. V dropped 5 bases and J dropped 7; count of bases not matched to a gene: 13. Germline V lookup: CDR1 SGHNT, CDR2 YENEEA. The CDR3 has 15 residues. DNA of the CDR3: TGTGCCAGCAGCCCCCCGTGGACGCCAGGGGGGACCCAGTACTTC. Translating gives CASSPPWTPGGTQYF.

The chain is built from TRBV12-3 or TRBV12-4 and TRBJ2-1, with a possible D match to TRBD2 (6 bases). The CDR3 sequence is 13 residues long. Trimming pared 8 bases from V and 9 bases from J, leaving 17 bases between. The chain's CDR3 is CASAPREYGEQFF. DNA of the CDR3: TGTGCCAGCGCCCCTCGGGAGTATGGTGAGCAGTTCTTC.

This clone has only a few counts. The V gene is TRBV4-1, the J gene TRBJ1-5; D is possibly TRBD1 (5 bases). Germline V CDR1 and CDR2: MGHRA, YSYEKL. V lost 1 base and J lost 2, with 6 bases in between. The length of the CDR3 is 14 residues. CDR3 residues: CASSQVGGNQPQHF. The CDR3 coding sequence is TGCGCCAGCAGCCAAGTGGGGGGCAATCAGCCCCAGCATTTT.

This chain joins TRBV7-2 and TRBJ1-2; the D is unclear. This CDR3 has 12 residues. Per germline, CDR1 SGHTA and CDR2 FQGNSA. V shed 1 base and J shed 8 bases, with 8 bases lying between them. This CDR3 reads CASSLVWEGYTF. The CDR3 DNA reads TGTGCCAGCAGCTTAGTTTGGGAGGGCTACACCTTC.

CDR3 sequence: CASSVGASGSGQYF. DNA for the CDR3: TGTGCCAGCAGCGTAGGCGCTAGCGGGAGCGGGCAGTACTTC. The J gene is TRBJ2-7, the V gene TRBV9; 10 positions match TRBD2. The CDR3 has 14 amino acids. The germline gives CDR1 SGDLS, CDR2 YYNGEE. The V segment lost 0 bases and the J segment 9 bases; nucleotides outside the gene matches: 6.

This sequence joins TRBV15 and TRBJ1-5; D unresolved. The CDR3 has 14 residues. V was clipped by 0 bases and J by 11 bases, with 14 bases between them. Germline CDR1 and CDR2: LNHNV and YYDKDF (reference sequence). CDR3 loop: CATSRDQGLGAQHF. In DNA form, the CDR3 reads TGTGCCACCAGCAGAGATCAAGGTCTTGGGGCCCAGCATTTT.

This chain links TRBV9 with TRBJ2-7; 7 nucleotides align to TRBD1. V trimming: 4 bases; J trimming: 0 bases; junction bases outside the gene matches: 10. The CDR3 sequence is 16 residues long. Germline CDR1 reads SGDLS; CDR2 reads YYNGEE. CDR3 bases: TGTGCCAGCAGCCCTGGAGGCAGGGGGTTCTCCTACGAGCAGTACTTC. Its protein product is CASSPGGRGFSYEQYF. Supplemented by reference TRBV9 and TRBJ2-7, the full variable domain reads DSGVTQTPKHLITATGQRVTLRCSPRSGDLSVYWYQQSLDQGLQFLIQYYNGEERAKGNILERFSAQQFPDLHSELNLSSLELGDSALYFCASSPGGRGFSYEQYFGPGTRLTVT.

The rearrangement joins TRBV5-1 to TRBJ1-1, with a possible D match to TRBD1 (5 bases). V was trimmed by 4 bases and J by 1 base, leaving 8 bases between them. This CDR3 has 13 amino acids. Germline V CDR1 and CDR2: SGHRS, YFSETQ. The CDR3 sequence: CASSPGPNTEAFF. The CDR3 DNA is TGCGCCAGCAGCCCGGGACCGAACACTGAAGCTTTCTTT. The full variable domain, in which reference TRBV5-1 and TRBJ1-1 provide the parts outside the CDR3, is KAGVTQTPRYLIKTRGQQVTLSCSPISGHRSVSWYQQTPGQGLQFLFEYFSETQRNKGNFPGRFSGRQFSNSRSEMNVSTLELGDSALYLCASSPGPNTEAFFGQGTRLTVV.

The chain couples TRBV12-3 or TRBV12-4 to TRBJ2-5; 7 bases map to TRBD1. This CDR3 spans 13 amino acids. V was clipped by 6 bases and J by 2 bases; unmatched bases: 3. DNA for the CDR3: TGTGCCAGCAGCAGGGACAGACAAGAGACCCAGTACTTC. Its protein product is CASSRDRQETQYF.

V is TRBV18 and J is TRBJ1-4; D gene uncertain. The germline CDR1 and CDR2 sequences are KGHSH and LQKENI. The CDR3 covers 15 residues. The ends were cut back, 1 base at V and 8 bases at J, with 14 bases in the middle. The CDR3: CASSPLDYPGEKLFF. CDR3 bases: TGTGCCAGCTCACCACTTGACTACCCTGGGGAAAAACTGTTTTTT.

The V gene is TRBV9, the J gene TRBJ2-3, with TRBD2 matching over 8 bases. Trimming took 3 bases from V and 3 from J; bases not matched to a gene: 6. CDR1 SGDLS and CDR2 YYNGEE come from the germline V gene. The CDR3 loop spans 15 amino acids. The chain's CDR3 is CASSARGVKTDTQYF. CDR3 sequence (DNA): TGTGCCAGCAGCGCGCGGGGGGTCAAGACAGATACGCAGTATTTT.

The chain employs TRBV5-6 and TRBJ2-7; possible D gene TRBD1, 6 bases. The CDR3 spans 13 residues. Germline V lookup: CDR1 SGHDT, CDR2 YYEEEE. V was cut by 3 bases and J by 3 bases, with 10 bases left in between. The CDR3: CASSSTGRYEQYF. Written as DNA, the CDR3 is TGTGCCAGCAGCTCGACAGGACGCTACGAGCAGTACTTC.

V gene TRBV6-2 or TRBV6-3 combines with J gene TRBJ2-5; the D gene is possibly TRBD1 (6 bases). V was clipped by 3 bases and J by 4 bases, with 18 bases between them. CDR1 is MNHEY and CDR2 is SVGEGT in the germline V gene. This CDR3 has 16 residues. CDR3 DNA: TGTGCCAGCAGTTATAACGCCAGGGGCCAGGGAGAGACCCAGTACTTC. Translation: CASSYNARGQGETQYF.

The genes are TRBV4-3 and TRBJ2-3; D gene unclear. Deletions cut 0 bases from V and 6 bases from J, with 10 bases between. In germline, CDR1 is LGHNA, CDR2 YSLEER. The CDR3 extends over 14 amino acids. CDR3 nucleotides: TGCGCCAGCAGCCAAGAGGGCTACCCCGATACGCAGTATTTT. Its translation: CASSQEGYPDTQYF.

This clone was found a few times. This sequence joins TRBV5-1 and TRBJ2-7; 7 nucleotides line up with TRBD2. The ends lost 3 bases at V and 0 bases at J; junction bases unmatched: 6. The germline CDR1 and CDR2 sequences are SGHRS and YFSETQ. CDR3 size: 15 residues. The CDR3 DNA sequence: TGCGCCAGCAGCTCCACTAGCGTCAACTCCTACGAGCAGTACTTC. Translating it yields CASSSTSVNSYEQYF.

This rearrangement joins TRBV11-2 to TRBJ1-1; D is uncertain. V was shortened by 5 bases and J by 1 base, with 14 bases between the two germline ends. Germline CDR1 is SGHAT and CDR2 is FQNNGV. This CDR3 has 15 residues. DNA for the CDR3: TGTGCCAGCAGCCAAGCGGCCCGGGGGAACACTGAAGCTTTCTTT. Translation gives CASSQAARGNTEAFF.

This chain uses TRBV11-2 with TRBJ2-1; D gene ambiguous. The CDR3 is 13 amino acids. Germline CDR1 reads SGHAT; CDR2 reads FQNNGV. The V and J ends lost 6 bases and 4 bases respectively, with 10 bases between them. The CDR3 here is CASSPTAYNEQFF. CDR3 nucleotides: TGTGCCAGCAGTCCCACCGCTTACAATGAGCAGTTCTTC.

CDR3 region: CASSLGRAYGYTF. The CDR3 DNA sequence: TGTGCCAGCAGCTTGGGTCGGGCCTATGGCTACACCTTC. The chain uses TRBV5-4 and TRBJ1-2; D remains ambiguous. The CDR3 extends over 13 amino acids. From germline, CDR1 is SGHNT and CDR2 YYREEE (reference sequence). Trimming pared 0 bases from V and 4 bases from J, leaving 7 bases between.

In this sample, this clone turned up once. V gene TRBV5-5 combines with J gene TRBJ2-7, with a tentative D call TRBD1 (6 bases). Trimming cost V 4 bases and J 0 bases, with 14 bases left between them. Germline assignment: CDR1 SGHKS and CDR2 YYEKEE (reference sequence). CDR3 size: 15 residues. The CDR3 sequence: CASSATGSYSYEQYF. The CDR3 bases are TGTGCCAGCAGCGCGACAGGATCTTACTCCTACGAGCAGTACTTC.